Following are 24 T cell receptor beta chains from one sample sequenced in a study of cytomegalovirus exposure and HLA in healthy donors. Both 60 Vbeta primers and 13 Jbeta primers went into the PCR. The data were produced by immunoSEQ multiplex PCR, yet TCRdb's version contains in-frame clones alone and is incomplete. The sample gives some 180,000 clones, roughly 80% of which show up once; 1.7% is in the top ten. The sequencing input was PBMCs. The source is a young woman in good health and CMV-seronegative.

The chain is built from TRBV4-1 and TRBJ2-7, with D tentatively TRBD2 (6 bases). V lost 3 bases and J lost 0, with 15 bases in between. The V gene's germline CDR1 is MGHRA and CDR2 YSYEKL. There are 16 residues in the CDR3. CDR3 sequence (DNA): TGCGCCAGCAGCCAGGGGGGTTGGCGGAGCTCCTACGAGCAGTACGTC. Its translation: CASSQGGWRSSYEQYV.

V is TRBV4-3 and J is TRBJ2-7; 10 nucleotides match TRBD1. This CDR3 has 16 residues. Germline-derived CDR1 and CDR2 are LGHNA and YSLEER. V lost 4 bases to trimming and J lost 2 bases; unmatched junction nucleotides: 8. CDR3 DNA: TGCGCCAGCAGCCGCACCTTGACAGGGGGCCCCTACGAGCAGTACTTC. This gives the protein CASSRTLTGGPYEQYF.

The CDR3 reads CASSWDRGSYEQYF. The CDR3 DNA is TGCGCCAGCAGCTGGGACAGGGGATCCTACGAGCAGTACTTC. The chain links TRBV5-1 to TRBJ2-7; the match to TRBD1 covers 10 bases. This CDR3 is 14 amino acids long. CDR1 is SGHRS and CDR2 is YFSETQ in the germline V gene. The V and J ends lost 3 bases and 1 base, in that order; junction bases with no gene match: 1.

The chain couples TRBV19 to TRBJ1-1, with D hard to call. V lost 3 bases and J lost 6, with 14 bases in between. Germline V gene sequence: CDR1 LNHDA, CDR2 SQIVND (reference sequence). The CDR3 extends over 14 amino acids. CDR3 nucleotide sequence: TGTGCCAGTAGTATTCGCGGGGTACGACCTGAAGCTTTCTTT. It yields the protein CASSIRGVRPEAFF.

V and J are TRBV6-1 and TRBJ2-7; TRBD2 matches 10 bases. This CDR3 has 15 residues. CDR1 and CDR2 (germline): MNHNS, SASEGT. V trimming: 7 bases; J trimming: 0 bases; junction bases outside the gene matches: 6. The CDR3 coding sequence is TGTGCCAGCAACAGAGCGGGAGGGAGCTCCTACGAGCAGTACGTC. It translates to CASNRAGGSSYEQYV.

The J gene is TRBJ2-7, the V gene TRBV19; D unresolved. V shed 3 bases and J shed 5 bases, with 11 bases lying between them. The CDR3 loop spans 13 amino acids. CDR1 and CDR2 (germline): LNHDA, SQIVND (reference sequence). CDR3 nucleotide sequence: TGTGCCAGTAGTATCACCCCTGAGAACGAGCAGTACTTC. This encodes CASSITPENEQYF.

The chain is built from TRBV11-3 and TRBJ2-7; 7 nucleotides line up with TRBD2. In germline, CDR1 is SGHNT, CDR2 YENEEA. This CDR3 contains 13 residues. DNA for the CDR3: TGTGCTAGCGGGCTATCCGGTGGCAACGAGCAGTACTTC. This sequence encodes CASGLSGGNEQYF.

The rearrangement joins TRBV6-5 to TRBJ1-2, with TRBD1 identical over 7 bases. From germline, CDR1 is MNHEY and CDR2 SVGAGI. J lost 9 bases, V lost 8 bases, and 9 bases had no gene match. CDR3 length: 12 residues. CDR3 nucleotide sequence: TGTGCCAGCGGGGGACAGCAGTCGAGCTACACCTTC. Translating it yields CASGGQQSSYTF.

Details on this clone: Different DNA sequences within this sample yield the same CDR3. The chain recombines TRBV9 with TRBJ1-2, with 8 bases identical to TRBD1. J gave up 3 bases and V 1 base, and 2 bases lay outside the gene matches. Looked up from germline, CDR1 is SGDLS and CDR2 is YYNGEE. The CDR3 contains 14 residues. CDR3 sequence (DNA): TGTGCCAGCAGCGTACAGGGGGCGGACTATGGCTACACCTTC. It is translated as CASSVQGADYGYTF.

The CDR3 reads CASSLGRGISYEQYF. CDR3 nucleotide sequence: TGTGCCAGCAGCTTGGGCAGGGGGATCTCCTACGAGCAGTACTTC. The chain combines TRBV7-2 with TRBJ2-5, with TRBD1 identical over 7 bases. The end of the DNA aligns better with TRBJ2-7, so the J call may be wrong. The CDR3 spans 15 residues. Germline loops: CDR1 SGHTA, CDR2 FQGNSA.

This clone was counted once. The rearrangement links TRBV28 to TRBJ2-2; the D gene is possibly TRBD2 (6 bases). Germline lookup yields CDR1 MDHEN and CDR2 SYDVKM. V was pared by 2 bases and J by 5 bases, with 12 bases between. This CDR3 is 15 amino acids long. CDR3 loop: CASSLGGRSTGELFF. The CDR3 DNA reads as TGTGCCAGCAGTTTAGGGGGGAGATCAACCGGGGAGCTGTTTTTT. The full variable domain, completed using reference TRBV28 and TRBJ2-2, is DVKVTQSSRYLVKRTGEKVFLECVQDMDHENMFWYRQDPGLGLRLIYFSYDVKMKEKGDIPEGYSVSREKKERFSLILESASTNQTSMYLCASSLGGRSTGELFFGEGSRLTVL.

The gene calls are TRBV19 and TRBJ2-5; 8 nucleotides match TRBD1. The CDR3 totals 12 residues. V gave up 6 bases and J gave up 5 bases; unmatched junction bases: 2. CDR1 is LNHDA, CDR2 SQIVND, per germline (reference sequence). The CDR3 loop reads CASSNRGETQYF. The CDR3 DNA reads TGTGCCAGTAGCAACAGGGGGGAGACCCAGTACTTC.

In regard to this clone: At one end, the junction sequence differs from germline, possibly due to a read error. V usage is TRBV18 and J usage is TRBJ1-6; D unclear. CDR1 and CDR2 (germline): KGHSH, LQKENI. There are 14 residues in the CDR3. The DNA for the CDR3 is TGTGCCAGCCTACTCGCTGTCGGGGATTCGCCCCTCCACTTT. This encodes CASLLAVGDSPLHF.

The rearrangement uses TRBV29-1 and TRBJ2-7; 8 bases agree with TRBD1. Germline V gives CDR1 SQVTM, CDR2 ANQGSEA. Trimming removed 7 bases from V and 7 bases from J; junction bases left unmatched: 15. The CDR3 is 14 amino acids. This CDR3 is CSAGRGQGAREQYF. The DNA of the CDR3 is TGCAGCGCCGGAAGGGGGCAGGGGGCGCGGGAGCAGTACTTC.

J is TRBJ1-5 and V is TRBV2; D is perhaps TRBD1 (6 bases). Trimming left V 2 bases short and J 9 bases short, with 14 bases between. Per the germline V gene, CDR1 is SNHLY and CDR2 is FYNNEI. This CDR3 is 14 amino acids long. CDR3 sequence reads: CASSELTLRGPQHF. CDR3 DNA: TGTGCCAGCAGTGAACTGACGCTCAGGGGGCCCCAGCATTTT. The full variable domain, rest sourced from reference TRBV2 and TRBJ1-5, is EPEVTQTPSHQVTQMGQEVILRCVPISNHLYFYWYRQILGQKVEFLVSFYNNEISEKSEIFDDQFSVERPDGSNFTLKIRSTKLEDSAMYFCASSELTLRGPQHFGDGTRLSIL.

The V gene is TRBV30, the J gene TRBJ2-7; 8 bases map to TRBD1. Germline V lookup: CDR1 GTSNPN, CDR2 SVGIG (reference sequence). The CDR3 consists of 13 residues. Unmatched junction bases numbered 5, after V lost 1 base and J lost 6 bases. In DNA, the CDR3 is TGTGCCTGGAGTGCACTACAGGGGGGCGAGCAGTACTTC. It yields the protein CAWSALQGGEQYF.

The chain combines TRBV19 with TRBJ2-3; possibly TRBD1 for D (5 bases). Trimming removed 0 bases from V and 4 bases from J, with 8 bases in between. Germline V lookup: CDR1 LNHDA, CDR2 SQIVND (reference sequence). The CDR3 length is 14 residues. CDR3: CASSIDDSPDTQYF. The CDR3 coding sequence is TGTGCCAGTAGTATAGACGACAGCCCAGATACGCAGTATTTT. Based on the CDR3 plus reference TRBV19 and TRBJ2-3, the full variable domain is DGGITQSPKYLFRKEGQNVTLSCEQNLNHDAMYWYRQDPGQGLRLIYYSQIVNDFQKGDIAEGYSVSREKKESFPLTVTSAQKNPTAFYLCASSIDDSPDTQYFGPGTRLTVL.

The chain couples TRBV15 to TRBJ1-4; unclear D gene. Per the germline V gene, CDR1 is LNHNV and CDR2 is YYDKDF (reference sequence). This CDR3 spans 13 amino acids. V was shortened by 0 bases and J by 8 bases, with 7 bases between the two germline ends. The CDR3 here is CATSRDGQEKLFF. The CDR3 nucleotides read TGTGCCACCAGCAGAGATGGCCAGGAAAAACTGTTTTTT. Based on the CDR3 plus reference TRBV15 and TRBJ1-4, the full variable domain is DAMVIQNPRYQVTQFGKPVTLSCSQTLNHNVMYWYQQKSSQAPKLLFHYYDKDFNNEADTPDNFQSRRPNTSFCFLDIRSPGLGDTAMYLCATSRDGQEKLFFGSGTQLSVL.

The rearrangement links TRBV7-9 to TRBJ2-1; 7 positions agree with TRBD1. V dropped 5 bases and J dropped 3; count of bases not matched to a gene: 16. The CDR3 has 18 residues. Germline CDR1 is SEHNR and CDR2 is FQNEAQ (reference sequence). CDR3 region: CASSAVDRAEKDYNEQFF. The DNA of the CDR3 is TGTGCCAGCAGCGCGGTCGACAGGGCGGAGAAAGACTACAATGAGCAGTTCTTC. Using reference TRBV7-9 and TRBJ2-1 for the parts outside the CDR3, the full variable domain is DTGVSQNPRHKITKRGQNVTFRCDPISEHNRLYWYRQTLGQGPEFLTYFQNEAQLEKSRLLSDRFSAERPKGSFSTLEIQRTEQGDSAMYLCASSAVDRAEKDYNEQFFGPGTRLTVL.

The chain combines TRBV7-9 with TRBJ1-1; TRBD1 might be the D (5 bases). Germline V gene sequence: CDR1 SEHNR, CDR2 FQNEAQ (reference sequence). The CDR3 loop spans 18 amino acids. Trimming removed 2 bases at V and 2 bases at J, with 21 bases between. The DNA for the CDR3 is TGTGCCAGCAGCTTAAGGCAGGGAGGAGGTGGGTCCAACACTGAAGCTTTCTTT. Translated: CASSLRQGGGGSNTEAFF. The full variable domain, rest sourced from reference TRBV7-9 and TRBJ1-1, is DTGVSQNPRHKITKRGQNVTFRCDPISEHNRLYWYRQTLGQGPEFLTYFQNEAQLEKSRLLSDRFSAERPKGSFSTLEIQRTEQGDSAMYLCASSLRQGGGGSNTEAFFGQGTRLTVV.

The V gene is TRBV10-1, the J gene TRBJ2-5; TRBD1 matches at 11 bases. Trimming removed 2 bases from V and 11 bases from J; junction bases left unmatched: 7. Germline V gene data show CDR1 as WNHNN and CDR2 as SYGVQD (reference sequence). The CDR3 is 14 amino acids. CDR3: CASSEDPGQGEQYF. The CDR3 coding sequence is TGCGCCAGCAGTGAGGATCCGGGACAGGGGGAGCAGTACTTC.

CDR3 DNA sequence: TGTGCCAGCAGCTATCAGGGGGCCACGGGGGCCGGGGAGCTGTTTTTT. Protein sequence: CASSYQGATGAGELFF. The gene calls are TRBV7-9 and TRBJ2-2, with TRBD1 identical over 8 bases. Losses at the gene ends were 4 bases for V and 6 bases for J; bases not matched to a gene: 10. The CDR3 totals 16 residues. Per germline, CDR1 SEHNR and CDR2 FQNEAQ (reference sequence). Drawing the rest from reference TRBV7-9 and TRBJ2-2, the complete variable domain is DTGVSQNPRHKITKRGQNVTFRCDPISEHNRLYWYRQTLGQGPEFLTYFQNEAQLEKSRLLSDRFSAERPKGSFSTLEIQRTEQGDSAMYLCASSYQGATGAGELFFGEGSRLTVL.

Details on this clone: One junction end disagrees with the germline gene, perhaps due to a read error. V gene TRBV7-9 combines with J gene TRBJ1-1; unclear D gene. This CDR3 region has 13 residues. CDR1 and CDR2 (germline): SEHNR, FQNEAQ (reference sequence). The CDR3 is CSSSFRSVTEAFF. In DNA, the CDR3 is TGTTCCAGCAGCTTTCGATCAGTCACTGAAGCTTTCTTT.

This clone has just one count. The CDR3 DNA is TGTGCCAGCGGGACAGGTTGGAACACTGAAGCTTTCTTT. It encodes CASGTGWNTEAFF. The chain recombines TRBV6-5 with TRBJ1-1; 8 nucleotides agree with TRBD1. Per the germline V gene, CDR1 is MNHEY and CDR2 is SVGAGI. V trimming: 8 bases; J trimming: 1 base; junction bases outside the gene matches: 3. The CDR3 totals 13 residues.